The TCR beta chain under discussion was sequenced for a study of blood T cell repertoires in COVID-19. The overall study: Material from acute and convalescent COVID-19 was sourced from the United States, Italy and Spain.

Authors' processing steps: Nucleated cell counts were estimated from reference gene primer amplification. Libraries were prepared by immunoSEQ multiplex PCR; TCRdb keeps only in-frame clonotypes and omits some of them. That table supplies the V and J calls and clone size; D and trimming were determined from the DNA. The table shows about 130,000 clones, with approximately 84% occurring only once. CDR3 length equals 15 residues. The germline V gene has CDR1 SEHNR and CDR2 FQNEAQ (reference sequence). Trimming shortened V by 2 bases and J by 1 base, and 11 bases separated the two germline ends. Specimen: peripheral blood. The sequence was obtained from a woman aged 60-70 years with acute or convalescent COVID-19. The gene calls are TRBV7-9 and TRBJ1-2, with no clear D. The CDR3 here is CASSLRPGGNYGYTF. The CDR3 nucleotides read TGTGCCAGCAGCTTAAGACCCGGCGGTAACTATGGCTACACCTTC. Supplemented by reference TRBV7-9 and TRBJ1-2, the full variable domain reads DTGVSQNPRHKITKRGQNVTFRCDPISEHNRLYWYRQTLGQGPEFLTYFQNEAQLEKSRLLSDRFSAERPKGSFSTLEIQRTEQGDSAMYLCASSLRPGGNYGYTFGSGTRLTVV.